This T cell receptor beta chain was sequenced in a study of regulatory T cells in long-lasting Graves disease. Study observations and caveats: The study found persistent patients shared more public clonotypes (roughly 2,500) than new patients (approximately 870). Newly diagnosed Graves' patients had higher TCR diversity than persistent ones.

As for this clonotype: Its antigen is currently unknown.

Documented time point: persistent/refractory GD, antithyroid drugs over 5 years with positive TRAb. RNA from PBMCs was the source of the TCR library. Assembly of TCR beta libraries relied on iRepertoire HTBI primers together with Arm-PCR of CDR3 regions. MiXCR, run by TCRdb on the multiplex PCR reads, gives a single entry per CDR3 protein. The table lists 400,000 or so distinct CDR3 sequences, roughly 20% of them singletons, with around 21% in the top ten. The CDR3 sequence is 16 residues long. Germline assignment: CDR1 MNHEY and CDR2 SVGEGT. With 5 bases clipped from V and 2 bases from J, the junction kept 8 bases outside the gene matches.

This clonotype was obtained from a female donor with Graves disease. The chain is built from TRBV6-2 or TRBV6-3 and TRBJ2-2, with 7 nucleotides matching TRBD2. The sequencing used peripheral blood mononuclear cells (PBMCs), collected when the disease was refractory, from a patient treated with antithyroid drugs. DNA of the CDR3: TGTGCCAGCAGTACGCTAGGCGGGAGCAACACCGGGGAGCTGTTTTTT. This sequence encodes CASSTLGGSNTGELFF.